This TCR beta chain derives from a study of immune characterization of retroperitoneal liposarcoma (dated by TCRdb to between 2018 and 2021). Trimming costs V 4 bases and J 4 bases, and their ends lie 16 bases apart. Counted from cysteine to phenylalanine, this CDR3 has 15 amino acids. The DNA shown is the 45-base CDR3, in frame from base 1. This clonotype came up a few times. No antigen is known for it. No base qualities exist here, and no much larger clone lies one base off it. Libraries were made using PCR. Sequencing took place on a NextSeq 500. TCRdb reanalyzed the raw reads on its own, using fastp at Q25 for trimming and MiXCR for clone calling, and kept in-frame beta chains. One record per CDR3 amino acid sequence lists the most common genes and DNA. The sample data list approximately 3,000 distinct CDR3 sequences, and 45% of these were observed just once. The ten largest make up 40% to 55% of the sample.

This receptor was taken from a male donor with retroperitoneal liposarcoma. Specimen: tumor tissue. The rearrangement joined TRBV12-3 or TRBV12-4 to TRBJ2-5; no D segment can be confidently identified. The CDR3 reads as follows: CASSSGSTMLETQYF. DNA sequence: TGTGCCAGCAGTTCTGGTTCCACCATGTTAGAGACCCAGTACTTC.